This T cell receptor beta chain emerged from a study of regulatory T cells in long-lasting Graves disease. Arm-PCR of CDR3 regions and iRepertoire HTBI primers were the basis on which TCR beta libraries were built. TCRdb re-called the multiplex PCR reads through MiXCR, storing one row per CDR3 protein. The sample contains 430,000 or so distinct CDR3 sequences, about 21% of which appear only once. The sample's time point: persistent/refractory GD, antithyroid drugs over 5 years with positive TRAb. PBMCs provided the RNA from which the TCR library was made. The V gene lost 5 bases and the J gene lost 0 bases, with 9 bases spanning the gap. This CDR3 is built from 13 residues. In germline, CDR1 is DFQATT, CDR2 SNEGSKA (reference sequence).

This chain connects TRBV20-1 to TRBJ2-3; D call uncertain. This sequence originates from a female donor with Graves disease. The input for sequencing was peripheral blood mononuclear cells (PBMCs), taken when the disease was refractory, from a patient treated with antithyroid drugs. The CDR3 DNA reads as TGCAGTGCTGAACCAACTAGCACAGATACGCAGTATTTT. It specifies CSAEPTSTDTQYF.